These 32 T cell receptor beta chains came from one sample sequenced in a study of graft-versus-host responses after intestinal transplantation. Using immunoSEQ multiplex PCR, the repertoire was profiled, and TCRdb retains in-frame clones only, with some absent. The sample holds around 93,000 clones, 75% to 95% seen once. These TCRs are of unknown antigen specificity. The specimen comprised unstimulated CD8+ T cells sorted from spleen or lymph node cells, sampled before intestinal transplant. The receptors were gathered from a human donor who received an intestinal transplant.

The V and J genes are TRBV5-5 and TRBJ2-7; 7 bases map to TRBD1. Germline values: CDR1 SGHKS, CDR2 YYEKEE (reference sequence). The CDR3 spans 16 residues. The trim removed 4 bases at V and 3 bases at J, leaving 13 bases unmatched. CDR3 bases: TGTGCCAGCAGCCCGTCGGGACAGACAATAATCTACGAGCAGTACTTC. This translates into CASSPSGQTIIYEQYF.

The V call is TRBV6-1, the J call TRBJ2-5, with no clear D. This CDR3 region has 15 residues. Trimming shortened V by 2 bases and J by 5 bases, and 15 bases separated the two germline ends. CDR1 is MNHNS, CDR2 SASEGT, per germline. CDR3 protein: CASSETPGIGETQYF. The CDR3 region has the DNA TGTGCCAGCAGTGAAACTCCTGGGATTGGGGAGACCCAGTACTTC.

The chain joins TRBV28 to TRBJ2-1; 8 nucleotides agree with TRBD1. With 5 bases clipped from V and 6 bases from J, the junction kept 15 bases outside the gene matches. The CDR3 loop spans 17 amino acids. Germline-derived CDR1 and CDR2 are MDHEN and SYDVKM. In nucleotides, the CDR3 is TGTGCCAGCAGTCCCCCTCCGGACAGGGCGAAGTTCAATGAGCAGTTCTTC. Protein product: CASSPPPDRAKFNEQFF.

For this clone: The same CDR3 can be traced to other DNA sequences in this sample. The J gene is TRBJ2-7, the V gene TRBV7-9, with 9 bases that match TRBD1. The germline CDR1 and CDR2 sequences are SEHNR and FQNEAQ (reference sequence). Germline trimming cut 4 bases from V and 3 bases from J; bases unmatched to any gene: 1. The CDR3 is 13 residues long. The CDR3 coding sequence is TGTGCCAGCAGCTCGACAGGGGGCTACGAGCAGTACTTC. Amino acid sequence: CASSSTGGYEQYF.

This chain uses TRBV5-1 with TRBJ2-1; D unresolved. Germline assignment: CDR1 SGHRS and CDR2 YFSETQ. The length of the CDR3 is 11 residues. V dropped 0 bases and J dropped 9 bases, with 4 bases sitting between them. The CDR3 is CASSLGAEQFF. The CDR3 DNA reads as TGCGCCAGCAGCTTGGGGGCTGAGCAGTTCTTC.

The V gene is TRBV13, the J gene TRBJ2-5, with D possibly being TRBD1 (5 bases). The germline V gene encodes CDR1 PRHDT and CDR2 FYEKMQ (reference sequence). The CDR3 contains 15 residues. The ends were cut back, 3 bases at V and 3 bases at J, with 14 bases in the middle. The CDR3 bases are TGTGCCAGCAGCTTTACAGGTGCTGGGGAAGAGACCCAGTACTTC. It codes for CASSFTGAGEETQYF.

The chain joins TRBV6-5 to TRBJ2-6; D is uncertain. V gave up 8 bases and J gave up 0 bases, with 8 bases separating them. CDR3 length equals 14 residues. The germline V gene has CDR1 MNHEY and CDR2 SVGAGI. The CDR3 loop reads CASGRCSGANVLTF. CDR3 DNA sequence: TGTGCCAGCGGAAGATGCTCTGGGGCCAACGTCCTGACTTTC.

The CDR3 here is CVRSLPSLRYSNQPQHF. The CDR3 coding sequence is TGTGTCAGAAGCTTACCCTCATTACGATATAGCAATCAGCCCCAGCATTTT. The chain carries TRBV7-5 and TRBJ1-5. TRBV7-5 is a pseudogene segment. The CDR3 has 17 amino acids.

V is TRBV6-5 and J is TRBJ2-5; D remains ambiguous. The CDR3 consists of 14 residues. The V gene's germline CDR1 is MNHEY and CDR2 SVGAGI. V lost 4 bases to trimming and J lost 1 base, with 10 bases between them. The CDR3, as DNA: TGTGCCAGCAGTTCGGTACCAGTCCAAGAGACCCAGTACTTC. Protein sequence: CASSSVPVQETQYF.

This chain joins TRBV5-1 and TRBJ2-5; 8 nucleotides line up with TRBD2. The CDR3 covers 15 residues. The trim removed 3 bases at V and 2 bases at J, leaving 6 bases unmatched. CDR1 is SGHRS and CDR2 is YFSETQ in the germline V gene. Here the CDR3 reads CASSYREGGQETQYF. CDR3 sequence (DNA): TGCGCCAGCAGCTATCGGGAGGGAGGGCAAGAGACCCAGTACTTC.

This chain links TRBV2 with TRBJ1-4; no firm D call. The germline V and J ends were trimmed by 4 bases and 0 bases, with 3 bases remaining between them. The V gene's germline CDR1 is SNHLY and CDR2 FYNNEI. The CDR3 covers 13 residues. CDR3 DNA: TGTGCCAGCAGTGGGACAACTAATGAAAAACTGTTTTTT. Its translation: CASSGTTNEKLFF.

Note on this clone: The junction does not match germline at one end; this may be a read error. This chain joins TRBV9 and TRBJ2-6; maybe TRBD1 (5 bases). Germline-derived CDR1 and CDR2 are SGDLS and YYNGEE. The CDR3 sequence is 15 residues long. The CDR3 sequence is CASSGNPAGANALTF. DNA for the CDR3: TGTGCCAGCAGCGGAAACCCTGCTGGGGCCAACGCCCTGACTTTC.

The CDR3 nucleotides read TGTGCCCACGACCGTCACACCGGGGAGCTGTTTTTT. Translation gives CAHDRHTGELFF. The rearrangement links TRBV30 to TRBJ2-2; D gene ambiguous. The V end lost 8 bases, the J end lost 3 bases, and 10 bases lay between the germline ends. This CDR3 is 12 amino acids long. Germline CDR1 GTSNPN, CDR2 SVGIG (reference sequence).

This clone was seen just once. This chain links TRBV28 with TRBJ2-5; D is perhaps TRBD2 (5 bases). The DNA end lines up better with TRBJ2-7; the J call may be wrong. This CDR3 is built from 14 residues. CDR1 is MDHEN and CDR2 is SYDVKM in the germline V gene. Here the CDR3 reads CASSALAIGYEQYF. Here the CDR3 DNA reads TGTGCCAGCTCCGCCCTAGCTATCGGCTACGAGCAGTACTTC.

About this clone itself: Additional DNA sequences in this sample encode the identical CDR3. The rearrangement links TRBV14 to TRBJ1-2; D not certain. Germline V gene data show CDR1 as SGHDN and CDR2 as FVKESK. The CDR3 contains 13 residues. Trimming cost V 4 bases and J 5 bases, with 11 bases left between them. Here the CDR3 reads CASSPGPNYGYTF. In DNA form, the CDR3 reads TGTGCCAGCAGCCCCGGACCGAATTATGGCTACACCTTC.

The DNA for the CDR3 is TGTGCCAGCAGCGTAGGTCAAAAGCCGTACGAGCAGTACTTC. Encoded protein: CASSVGQKPYEQYF. This chain uses TRBV9 with TRBJ2-7; D is ambiguous. The germline CDR1 and CDR2 sequences are SGDLS and YYNGEE. The CDR3 length is 14 residues. V lost 0 bases and J 4 bases, leaving 11 bases between the germline ends. Together with reference TRBV9 and TRBJ2-7, the CDR3 gives the full variable domain: DSGVTQTPKHLITATGQRVTLRCSPRSGDLSVYWYQQSLDQGLQFLIQYYNGEERAKGNILERFSAQQFPDLHSELNLSSLELGDSALYFCASSVGQKPYEQYFGPGTRLTVT.

CDR3 nucleotide sequence: TGCGCCAGCAGTTCCCTCGGCGGCGAGCAGTACTTC. Protein: CASSSLGGEQYF. The chain employs TRBV4-1 and TRBJ2-7; D unclear. This CDR3 spans 12 amino acids. Per the germline V gene, CDR1 is MGHRA and CDR2 is YSYEKL. V was cut by 6 bases and J by 6 bases, with 12 bases left in between.

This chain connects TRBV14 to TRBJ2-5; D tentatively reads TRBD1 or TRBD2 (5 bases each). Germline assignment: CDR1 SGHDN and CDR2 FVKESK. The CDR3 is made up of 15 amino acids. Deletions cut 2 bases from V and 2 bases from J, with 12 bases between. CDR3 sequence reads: CASSQYGTDQETQYF. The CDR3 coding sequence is TGTGCCAGCAGCCAATACGGGACGGATCAAGAGACCCAGTACTTC.

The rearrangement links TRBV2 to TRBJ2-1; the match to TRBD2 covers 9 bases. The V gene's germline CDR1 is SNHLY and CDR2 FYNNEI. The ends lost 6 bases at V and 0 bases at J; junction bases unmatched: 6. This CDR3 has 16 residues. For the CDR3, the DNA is TGTGCCAGCAGCGGACTAGCGACGAGCTCCTACAATGAGCAGTTCTTC. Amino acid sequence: CASSGLATSSYNEQFF. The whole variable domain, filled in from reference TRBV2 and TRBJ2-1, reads EPEVTQTPSHQVTQMGQEVILRCVPISNHLYFYWYRQILGQKVEFLVSFYNNEISEKSEIFDDQFSVERPDGSNFTLKIRSTKLEDSAMYFCASSGLATSSYNEQFFGPGTRLTVL.

CDR3 region: CASSRLAGVYEQYF. The CDR3, as DNA: TGCGCCAGCAGCCGACTAGCGGGAGTCTACGAGCAGTACTTC. The rearrangement joins TRBV4-1 to TRBJ2-7, with 12 bases that match TRBD2. Germline CDR1 reads MGHRA; CDR2 reads YSYEKL. The CDR3 is 14 residues long. Germline trimming cut 4 bases from V and 3 bases from J; bases unmatched to any gene: 1.

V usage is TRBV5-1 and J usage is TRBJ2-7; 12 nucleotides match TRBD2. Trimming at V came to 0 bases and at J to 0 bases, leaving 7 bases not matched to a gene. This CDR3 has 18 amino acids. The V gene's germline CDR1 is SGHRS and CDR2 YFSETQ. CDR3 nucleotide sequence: TGCGCCAGCAGCTTGGCTGGGACTAGCGGGTCAGACTCCTACGAGCAGTACTTC. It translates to CASSLAGTSGSDSYEQYF.

CDR3 region: CASSQTTGITEAFF. In DNA form, the CDR3 reads TGCGCCAGCAGCCAAACGACAGGGATTACTGAAGCTTTCTTT. The rearrangement joins TRBV4-1 to TRBJ1-1, with TRBD1 matching over 7 bases. Per germline, CDR1 MGHRA and CDR2 YSYEKL. This CDR3 region has 14 residues. V lost 2 bases and J lost 5; bases outside the gene matches: 5.

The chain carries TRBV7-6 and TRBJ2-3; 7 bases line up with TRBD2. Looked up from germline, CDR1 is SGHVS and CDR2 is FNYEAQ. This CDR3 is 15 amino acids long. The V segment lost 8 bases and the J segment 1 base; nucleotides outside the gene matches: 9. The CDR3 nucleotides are TGTGCCAGCGGGGTTCTAGCGGAGGGCACAGATACGCAGTATTTT. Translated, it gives CASGVLAEGTDTQYF.

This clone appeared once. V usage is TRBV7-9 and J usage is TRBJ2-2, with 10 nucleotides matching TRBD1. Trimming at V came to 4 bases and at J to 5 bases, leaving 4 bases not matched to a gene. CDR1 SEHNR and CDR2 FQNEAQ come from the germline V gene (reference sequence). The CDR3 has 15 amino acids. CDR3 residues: CASSSRTGGTGELFF. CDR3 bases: TGTGCCAGCAGCTCACGGACAGGGGGAACCGGGGAGCTGTTTTTT.

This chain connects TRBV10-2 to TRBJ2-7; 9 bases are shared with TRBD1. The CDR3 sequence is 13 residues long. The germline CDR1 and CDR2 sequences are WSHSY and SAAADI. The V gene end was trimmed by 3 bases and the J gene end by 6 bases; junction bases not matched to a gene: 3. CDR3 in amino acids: CASSDTGGGEQYF. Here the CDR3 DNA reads TGCGCCAGCAGTGACACAGGGGGCGGCGAGCAGTACTTC.

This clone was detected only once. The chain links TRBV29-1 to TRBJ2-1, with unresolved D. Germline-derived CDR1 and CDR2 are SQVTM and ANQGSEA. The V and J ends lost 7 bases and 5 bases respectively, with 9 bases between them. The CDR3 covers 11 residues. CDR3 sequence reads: CSGPTDNEQFF. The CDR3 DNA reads TGCAGCGGACCTACTGACAATGAGCAGTTCTTC.

This CDR3 reads CASQGDERGYTF. The CDR3 bases are TGCGCCAGCCAGGGTGACGAGCGTGGCTACACCTTC. V and J are TRBV5-1 and TRBJ1-2; D might be TRBD1 (5 bases). Trimming left V 7 bases short and J 7 bases short, with 14 bases between. This CDR3 is 12 amino acids long. CDR1 is SGHRS and CDR2 is YFSETQ in the germline V gene.

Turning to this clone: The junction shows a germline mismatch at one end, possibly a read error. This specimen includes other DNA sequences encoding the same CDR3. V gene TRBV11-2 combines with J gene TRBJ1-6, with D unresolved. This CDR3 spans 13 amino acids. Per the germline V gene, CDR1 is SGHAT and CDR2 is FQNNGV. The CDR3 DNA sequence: TGTGCCAGCAGCTTTGGAGCAGATTCGCCCCTCCACTTT. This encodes CASSFGADSPLHF.

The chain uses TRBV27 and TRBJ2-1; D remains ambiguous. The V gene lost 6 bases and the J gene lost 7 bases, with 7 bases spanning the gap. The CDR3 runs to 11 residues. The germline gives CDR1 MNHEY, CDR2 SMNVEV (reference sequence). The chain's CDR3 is CASRQDNEQFF. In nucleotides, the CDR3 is TGTGCCAGCAGGCAGGATAATGAGCAGTTCTTC.

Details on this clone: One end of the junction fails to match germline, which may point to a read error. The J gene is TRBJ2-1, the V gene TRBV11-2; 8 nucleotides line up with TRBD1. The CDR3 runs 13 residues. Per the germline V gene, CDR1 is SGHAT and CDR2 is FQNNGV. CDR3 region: CASKLTGDNEQFF. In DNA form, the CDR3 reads TGCGCCAGCAAGTTGACAGGGGACAATGAGCAGTTCTTC.

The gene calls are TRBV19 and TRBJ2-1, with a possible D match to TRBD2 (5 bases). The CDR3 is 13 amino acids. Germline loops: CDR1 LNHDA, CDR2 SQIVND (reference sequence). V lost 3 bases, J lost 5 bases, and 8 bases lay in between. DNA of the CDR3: TGTGCCAGTAGTATCCGGGGTAACAATGAGCAGTTCTTC. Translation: CASSIRGNNEQFF.

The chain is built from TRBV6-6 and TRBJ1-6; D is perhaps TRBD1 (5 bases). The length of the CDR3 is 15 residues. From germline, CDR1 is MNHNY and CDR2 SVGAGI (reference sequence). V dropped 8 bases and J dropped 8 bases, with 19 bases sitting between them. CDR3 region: CASSNTGTIDSPLHF. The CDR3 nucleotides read TGTGCCAGCTCTAATACCGGGACGATCGATTCACCCCTCCACTTT.